The rows below give T cell receptor beta chains drawn from one sample of a study of shared clonotypes between healthy human individuals. Sequencing was performed with immunoSEQ multiplex PCR; in TCRdb, only in-frame clones are kept and a portion is missing. The profile shows 740,000 or so clones, 55% to 85% of them singletons. Sequenced sample: memory CD4+ T cells sorted from blood. These receptors were obtained from a woman in her twenties or thirties in good health. Each CDR3 is given with its conserved first and last residue. The D gene is left open where the match is weak. Expanded clones get a size class; other rows say once, few or many, or leave the size out.

V	D	J	size	CDR3	DNA
TRBV10-3	TRBD2	TRBJ2-1	NA	CAISGLTSGRAAYNEQFF	TGTGCCATCAGTGGATTGACTAGCGGGAGGGCCGCCTACAATGAGCAGTTCTTC
TRBV5-1	NA	TRBJ2-7	NA	CASSREWINLYEQYF	TGCGCCAGCAGCAGGGAATGGATTAACCTCTACGAGCAGTACTTC
TRBV5-1	TRBD2	TRBJ2-1	NA	CATRLAGGSSSYNEQFF	TGCGCCACCCGACTAGCGGGGGGGTCTAGCTCCTACAATGAGCAGTTCTTC
TRBV11-2	TRBD1	TRBJ2-7	NA	CASSLVLQGVYEQYF	TGTGCCAGCAGCTTAGTGCTACAGGGGGTCTACGAGCAGTACTTC
TRBV18	NA	TRBJ2-5	NA	CASSPGRGAVVETQYF	TGTGCCAGCTCACCCGGACGGGGGGCGGTAGTAGAGACCCAGTACTTC
TRBV2	NA	TRBJ1-4	NA	CASSTELGEKLFF	TGTGCCAGCTCAACGGAGTTAGGTGAAAAACTGTTTTTT
TRBV11-2	TRBD1	TRBJ1-5	NA	CASSQDRGGNQPQHF	TGTGCCAGCAGCCAGGACAGGGGAGGCAATCAGCCCCAGCATTTT
TRBV28	NA	TRBJ2-1	NA	CASSYSGWVNEQFF	TGTGCCAGCAGTTATAGCGGATGGGTCAATGAGCAGTTCTTC
TRBV20-1	TRBD1	TRBJ1-1	NA	CSARDQQGAFF	TGCAGTGCTAGAGATCAACAGGGGGCTTTCTTT
TRBV5-1	NA	TRBJ2-7	NA	CASSLRGSHAEQYF	TGCGCCAGCAGCTTGCGTGGCAGCCATGCCGAGCAGTACTTC
TRBV27	TRBD2	TRBJ2-5	NA	CASSPRGSGRGETQYF	TGTGCCAGCAGCCCCCGGGGTAGCGGGAGAGGTGAGACCCAGTACTTC
TRBV28	TRBD2	TRBJ2-1	once	CASSSQFPTSAYYNEQFF	TGTGCCAGCAGTTCCCAGTTCCCTACTAGCGCGTACTACAATGAGCAGTTCTTC
TRBV5-1	TRBD1	TRBJ1-2	NA	CASSYTGTGSTNYGYTF	TGCGCCAGCAGTTATACCGGGACAGGGTCGACTAACTATGGCTACACCTTC
TRBV19	NA	TRBJ1-4	NA	CASSIGGSNEKLFF	TGTGCCAGTAGTATCGGTGGCTCAAATGAAAAACTGTTTTTT
TRBV30	NA	TRBJ2-7	few	CAWKGSAYEQYF	TGTGCCTGGAAGGGCAGCGCCTACGAGCAGTACTTC
TRBV27	TRBD1	TRBJ2-2	NA	CASSLLTGGRAGELFF	TGTGCCAGCAGTTTATTAACAGGGGGCAGGGCCGGGGAGCTGTTTTTT
TRBV28	TRBD1	TRBJ1-4	NA	CASYAPGQHEKLFF	TGTGCCAGCTACGCCCCGGGACAGCATGAAAAACTGTTTTTT
TRBV11-3	NA	TRBJ2-7	NA	CASSSMGRSYEQYF	TGTGCCAGCAGCTCCATGGGACGGAGCTACGAGCAGTACTTC
TRBV4-2	NA	TRBJ2-3	many	CASSQGNSPDTQYF	TGTGCCAGCAGCCAAGGAAACAGCCCAGATACGCAGTATTTT
TRBV7-8	NA	TRBJ2-1	few	CASSLGGRRSNEQFF	TGTGCCAGCAGCTTAGGGGGACGGAGATCCAATGAGCAGTTCTTC
TRBV27	TRBD1	TRBJ1-1	NA	CASSLRQGVAMYTEAFF	TGTGCCAGCAGTCTCAGACAGGGGGTGGCGATGTACACTGAAGCTTTCTTT
TRBV11-2	TRBD2	TRBJ2-5	NA	CASSPRLAGRQETQYF	TGTGCCAGCAGCCCACGACTAGCGGGAAGGCAAGAGACCCAGTACTTC
TRBV10-2	NA	TRBJ2-5	once	CASTPTDLRGTQYF	TGCGCCAGCACCCCGACGGACCTTCGCGGGACCCAGTACTTC
TRBV7-2	TRBD1	TRBJ1-5	NA	CASSLGGTGGKNQPQHF	TGTGCCAGCAGCTTAGGGGGGACAGGGGGCAAGAATCAGCCCCAGCATTTT
TRBV11-3	NA	TRBJ2-5	NA	CASSLDPSETQYF	TGTGCCAGCAGCTTAGATCCGTCAGAGACCCAGTACTTC
TRBV9	TRBD1	TRBJ2-7	once	CASSVVRQGAPYEQYF	TGTGCCAGCAGCGTAGTGAGACAGGGAGCGCCCTACGAGCAGTACTTC
TRBV28	TRBD1	TRBJ1-1	NA	CASRGQTGGGAFF	TGTGCCAGCAGGGGACAAACAGGGGGGGGAGCTTTCTTT
TRBV5-1	TRBD2	TRBJ2-5	once	CASSPRTSGSRRDLKETQYF	TGCGCCAGCAGCCCCAGGACTAGCGGGAGCAGGAGAGACCTAAAAGAGACCCAGTACTTC
TRBV7-9	TRBD2	TRBJ2-3	NA	CASSLGSTSGTTDTQYF	TGTGCCAGCAGCTTAGGGTCGACTAGCGGGACCACAGATACGCAGTATTTT
TRBV10-2	NA	TRBJ2-7	NA	CASSAGLYEQYF	TGCGCCAGCAGTGCAGGGTTGTACGAGCAGTACTTC
TRBV7-9	NA	TRBJ1-1	NA	CASSPQGPGQNTEAFF	TGTGCCAGCAGCCCACAAGGGCCGGGGCAGAACACTGAAGCTTTCTTT
TRBV28	NA	TRBJ1-2	NA	CASRDANYGYTF	TGTGCCAGCAGGGACGCTAACTATGGCTACACCTTC
TRBV16	NA	TRBJ2-1	NA	CASSQWNTGNNEQFF	TGTGCCAGCAGCCAATGGAATACAGGGAACAATGAGCAGTTCTTC